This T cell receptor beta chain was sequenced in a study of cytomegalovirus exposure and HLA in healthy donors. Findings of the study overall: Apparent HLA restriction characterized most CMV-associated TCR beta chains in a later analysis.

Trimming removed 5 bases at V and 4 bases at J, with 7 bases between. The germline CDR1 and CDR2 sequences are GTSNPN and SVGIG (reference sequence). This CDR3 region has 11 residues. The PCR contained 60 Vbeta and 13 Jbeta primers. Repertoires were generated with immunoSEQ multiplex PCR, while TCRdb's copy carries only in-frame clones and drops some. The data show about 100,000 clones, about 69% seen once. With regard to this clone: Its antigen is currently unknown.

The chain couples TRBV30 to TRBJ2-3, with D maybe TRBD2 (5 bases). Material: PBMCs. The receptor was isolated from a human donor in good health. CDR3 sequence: CAWAGPDTQYF. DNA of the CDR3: TGTGCCTGGGCGGGTCCAGATACGCAGTATTTT.